Following are 5 T cell receptor beta chains from one sample sequenced in a study of early T cells in non-severe SARS-CoV-2 infection. A single record per CDR3 protein comes from TCRdb applying MiXCR to the 5' RACE reads. The data contain roughly 30,000 distinct CDR3 sequences, 6% to 7.5% of them singletons. Here the sequenced sample was whole blood, taken at baseline. The receptor set was obtained from an adult who was a healthcare worker with PCR-confirmed SARS-CoV-2 infection or an uninfected control (not recorded which).

V and J are TRBV7-2 and TRBJ2-7, with D perhaps TRBD2 (6 bases). The CDR3 contains 16 residues. V lost 5 bases and J 7 bases, leaving 24 bases between the germline ends. The germline V gene encodes CDR1 SGHTA and CDR2 FQGNSA. DNA of the CDR3: TGTGCCAGCAGCCCCGATGGGAGCGGGCCGGCGCGGGAGCAGTACTTC. Translated, it gives CASSPDGSGPAREQYF.

This clonotype was seen many times. The chain uses TRBV5-1 and TRBJ2-7; D is unclear. Germline-derived CDR1 and CDR2 are SGHRS and YFSETQ. V was trimmed by 4 bases and J by 0 bases, leaving 2 bases between them. The CDR3 runs to 11 residues. The CDR3, as DNA: TGCGCCAGCAGCAACTCCTACGAGCAGTACTTC. It encodes CASSNSYEQYF.

Ten or more counts support this clonotype. The rearrangement joins TRBV30 to TRBJ2-7; D is perhaps TRBD2 (6 bases). There are 13 residues in the CDR3. The germline V and J ends were trimmed by 0 bases and 6 bases, with 12 bases remaining between them. Germline CDR1 GTSNPN, CDR2 SVGIG (reference sequence). The CDR3 protein is CAWSVIGSSEQYF. The CDR3 DNA is TGTGCCTGGAGTGTAATCGGGAGCAGCGAGCAGTACTTC.

The chain joins TRBV24-1 to TRBJ2-1; D is perhaps TRBD1 or TRBD2 (7 bases each). Germline CDR1 KGHDR, CDR2 SFDVKD. The CDR3 contains 18 residues. V was trimmed by 4 bases and J by 5 bases, leaving 23 bases between them. This chain's CDR3 is CATSDRGAGGAVNNEQFF. The CDR3 DNA sequence: TGTGCCACCAGTGACCGTGGGGCAGGGGGGGCCGTCAACAATGAGCAGTTCTTC.

This clonotype came up many times. This chain joins TRBV20-1 and TRBJ1-1; weak D call: TRBD1 (6 bases). CDR3 size: 13 residues. CDR1 and CDR2 (germline): DFQATT, SNEGSKA (reference sequence). Trimming cost V 6 bases and J 0 bases, with 11 bases left between them. CDR3: CSAVGQLNTEAFF. CDR3 bases: TGCAGTGCCGTCGGACAGCTGAACACTGAAGCTTTCTTT.